This entry features one T cell receptor beta chain sequence. Its antigen is not known. Repertoires were generated with immunoSEQ multiplex PCR, while TCRdb's copy carries only in-frame clones and drops some. The repertoire holds 75,000 to 100,000 clones, about 91% seen once, with around 0.3% in the top ten. The entry originates in a study of OX40 agonist ivuxolimab in advanced cancers. Study-level background: Participants averaged approximately 65 years of age (range 23 to 79) and were roughly 80% male. General study results and limits: Fewer expanded clones were found on average in CD4+ than in CD8+ T cells. Doses of 0.1 to 3.0 mg/kg were accompanied by clonal expansion of CD4+ and CD8+ blood T cells by week 6.

Germline assignment: CDR1 SGHTA and CDR2 FQGTGA. V lost 5 bases and J lost 0; bases outside the gene matches: 2. The CDR3 runs to 15 residues. This specimen was CD4+ or CD8+ T cells sorted from blood, taken in a trial of the OX40 agonist ivuxolimab. This chain uses TRBV7-3 with TRBJ2-3; 10 bases agree with TRBD2. The receptor was isolated from an adult with an advanced solid tumor such as melanoma, head and neck, liver or kidney cancer. The CDR3 nucleotides are TGTGCCAGCAGCGCGACTAGCGGGAGCACAGATACGCAGTATTTT. Protein: CASSATSGSTDTQYF.